These T cell receptor beta chains were read from a single sample in a study of T-cell memory formation after mild COVID-19. TCRdb independently ran MiXCR on the 5' RACE reads; one entry per CDR3 protein. Of around 300,000 distinct CDR3 sequences in the sample, roughly 13% were seen once. The sequenced sample consisted of PBMCs or a T cell subset sorted from them (not recorded which). The receptor set was obtained from a man younger than 35 who had mild COVID-19 (a few samples of this study predate the infection). Cell type and time point are not known. The CDR3 runs from the conserved cysteine through the conserved F or W. D genes are given only for firm matches. The size entry is marked missing in some rows and otherwise reads once, few, many or a size class.

size: .
J: TRBJ1-2
D: TRBD1
V: TRBV5-1
DNA: TGCGCCAGCAGCGCCTCGAGGGACAGGGGGATTGACTATGGCTACACCTTC
CDR3: CASSASRDRGIDYGYTF

size: few
J: TRBJ2-3
D: TRBD1
V: TRBV5-1
DNA: TGCGCCAGCAGCTTTTTACGGACAGGCGGCACAGATACGCAGTATTTT
CDR3: CASSFLRTGGTDTQYF

size: .
J: TRBJ1-2
D: TRBD1
V: TRBV29-1
DNA: TGCAGCGCTGGTATGGGGACAGGGGGCGAAGCGTCCCCCTATGGCTACACCTTC
CDR3: CSAGMGTGGEASPYGYTF

size: .
J: TRBJ2-1
D: .
V: TRBV12-3/TRBV12-4
DNA: TGTGCCAGCAGGGTCGGGGGCCCAACCTACAATGAGCAGTTCTTC
CDR3: CASRVGGPTYNEQFF

size: .
J: TRBJ1-1
D: TRBD1
V: TRBV6-5
DNA: TGTGCCAGCAGTTACCACGGACAGGGGGCGGATGCTTTCTTT
CDR3: CASSYHGQGADAFF

size: few
J: TRBJ2-7
D: .
V: TRBV18
DNA: TGTGCCAGCTCACCAACCTCCGACTACGAGCAGTACTTC
CDR3: CASSPTSDYEQYF

size: .
J: TRBJ1-5
D: .
V: TRBV7-2
DNA: TGTGCCAGCGGGGCGGGGGTTCAGCCCCAGCATTTT
CDR3: CASGAGVQPQHF

size: few
J: TRBJ2-1
D: TRBD1
V: TRBV7-2
DNA: TGTGCCAGCAGCAAACCCGGGACAGGGTCCAGAGAGCAGTTCTTC
CDR3: CASSKPGTGSREQFF

size: few
J: TRBJ1-5
D: .
V: TRBV6-2/TRBV6-3
DNA: TGTGCCAGCAGTGGACCCTTCGGGGCCCAGCATTTT
CDR3: CASSGPFGAQHF

size: .
J: TRBJ1-2
D: TRBD1
V: TRBV4-3
DNA: TGCGCCAGCAGCCAAGATCAAGACAGGGCATCCCCCCATTCCAGCTACACCTTC
CDR3: CASSQDQDRASPHSSYTF

size: many
J: TRBJ2-1
D: .
V: TRBV7-3
DNA: TGTGCCAGCGGCTTAGGGGGGACTACCGACAATGAGCAGTTCTTC
CDR3: CASGLGGTTDNEQFF

size: few
J: TRBJ2-7
D: .
V: TRBV4-2
DNA: TGTGCCAGCAGCCAACCAGGGATCGTTTACGAGCAGTACTTC
CDR3: CASSQPGIVYEQYF

size: .
J: TRBJ2-2
D: .
V: TRBV21-1
DNA: TGTGCCAGCAGCAAAGTAATCCAGGGGTACACCGGGGAGCTGTTTTTT
CDR3: CASSKVIQGYTGELFF

size: few
J: TRBJ1-5
D: .
V: TRBV12-5
DNA: TGTGCTAGTGGTTTAGAGGGGAGGCAGCCCCAGCATTTT
CDR3: CASGLEGRQPQHF

size: many
J: TRBJ2-1
D: .
V: TRBV12-3/TRBV12-4
DNA: TGTGCCAGCAGCTTAGGGGGGGATGAGCAGTTCTTC
CDR3: CASSLGGDEQFF

size: .
J: TRBJ2-2
D: .
V: TRBV7-2
DNA: TGTGCCAGCAGCACCCCCGGGGCCGGGGAGCTGTTTTTT
CDR3: CASSTPGAGELFF

size: many
J: TRBJ2-3
D: .
V: TRBV5-1
DNA: TGCGCCAGCAGCTTTCGGTTTCAAGGGACCCCCGTGGCAGATACGCAGTATTTT
CDR3: CASSFRFQGTPVADTQYF

size: once
J: TRBJ2-1
D: TRBD1
V: TRBV20-1
DNA: TGCAGTGCTAGAGAGACAGGGCGCCCGAGCTCCTACAATGAGCAGTTCTTC
CDR3: CSARETGRPSSYNEQFF

size: many
J: TRBJ2-1
D: .
V: TRBV7-2
DNA: TGTGCCAGCAGCTTAACGAGCTCCTACAATGAGCAGTTCTTC
CDR3: CASSLTSSYNEQFF

size: many
J: TRBJ2-1
D: TRBD2
V: TRBV7-2
DNA: TGTGCCAGCAGCCAGCTTAGCGGGAGCAGCTCCTACAATGAGCAGTTCTTC
CDR3: CASSQLSGSSSYNEQFF

size: many
J: TRBJ1-4
D: TRBD1
V: TRBV7-6
DNA: TGTGCCAGCAGCCCGTCGCAGGGGGCTTCGCAGGAAAAACTGTTTTTT
CDR3: CASSPSQGASQEKLFF

size: .
J: TRBJ1-2
D: .
V: TRBV2
DNA: TGTGCCAGCGGTGGACAGAGCTACGGCTACACCTTC
CDR3: CASGGQSYGYTF

size: .
J: TRBJ2-2
D: .
V: TRBV6-1
DNA: TGTGCCAGCAGTGGAGCCAGGGAGTACACCGGGGAGCTGTTTTTT
CDR3: CASSGAREYTGELFF

size: many
J: TRBJ2-6
D: .
V: TRBV7-7
DNA: TGTGCTAGCAGCCAAACAAGCACGAGCGCGGGGGCCAACGTCCTGACTTTC
CDR3: CASSQTSTSAGANVLTF

size: many
J: TRBJ2-6
D: .
V: TRBV7-2
DNA: TGTGCCAGCAGCTTACGGGGCAGGGCTACTGGGGCCAACGTCCTGACTTTC
CDR3: CASSLRGRATGANVLTF

size: few
J: TRBJ2-4
D: TRBD2
V: TRBV4-2
DNA: TGTGCCAGCAGCCAAGATCGGGGACTAGCCGCCATTCAGTACTTC
CDR3: CASSQDRGLAAIQYF

size: .
J: TRBJ2-7
D: .
V: TRBV3-1
DNA: TGTGCCAGCAGCCAATTCAGGAGGGTCGAGCAGTACTTC
CDR3: CASSQFRRVEQYF

size: .
J: TRBJ1-2
D: TRBD1
V: TRBV6-5
DNA: TGTGCCAGCAGCCAAGACCCGGACAGGCACTATGGCTACACCTTC
CDR3: CASSQDPDRHYGYTF

size: .
J: TRBJ2-5
D: .
V: TRBV4-3
DNA: TGCGCCAGCAGCCAAAATCCGGGACTTCAAGAGACCCAGTACTTC
CDR3: CASSQNPGLQETQYF

size: few
J: TRBJ1-2
D: .
V: TRBV6-6
DNA: TGTGCCAGCAGTCGGGACCTGAGGGGCTATGGCTACACCTTC
CDR3: CASSRDLRGYGYTF

size: .
J: TRBJ1-4
D: .
V: TRBV5-1
DNA: TGCGCCAGCAGCTTGTCACCCCACTCCCCGGAAAAACTGTTTTTT
CDR3: CASSLSPHSPEKLFF

size: few
J: TRBJ1-1
D: TRBD1
V: TRBV5-1
DNA: TGCGCCAGCAGCCTCGACAGGGGCCCTGAAGCTTTCTTT
CDR3: CASSLDRGPEAFF

size: few
J: TRBJ2-1
D: .
V: TRBV29-1
DNA: TGCAGCGTTGAATGGGATTACAATGAGCAGTTCTTC
CDR3: CSVEWDYNEQFF

size: .
J: TRBJ1-2
D: .
V: TRBV15
DNA: TGTGCCACCAGCTGGGATATATCCTATGGCTACACCTTC
CDR3: CATSWDISYGYTF

size: few
J: TRBJ1-2
D: TRBD1
V: TRBV29-1
DNA: TGCAGCGTAACAGGGGGATACTATGGCTACACCTTC
CDR3: CSVTGGYYGYTF

size: many
J: TRBJ2-3
D: .
V: TRBV7-2
DNA: TGTGCCAGCAGCCCAAGGTGGGAAACAGATACGCAGTATTTT
CDR3: CASSPRWETDTQYF

size: .
J: TRBJ1-1
D: .
V: TRBV5-1
DNA: TGCGCCAGCAGCTTAGGGACACCCAAGGCTGAAGCTTTCTTT
CDR3: CASSLGTPKAEAFF

size: .
J: TRBJ1-6
D: TRBD1
V: TRBV5-6
DNA: TGTGCCAGCAGACCCGGGACAGGGTTACCCCTCCACTTT
CDR3: CASRPGTGLPLHF

size: few
J: TRBJ2-3
D: .
V: TRBV6-2/TRBV6-3
DNA: TGTGCCAGCAGTTCGGCGACTAGTCTTCTGGATACGCAGTATTTT
CDR3: CASSSATSLLDTQYF

size: .
J: TRBJ2-2
D: .
V: TRBV9
DNA: TGTGCCAGCAGCCCGGATCGAGGGGAGCTGTTTTTT
CDR3: CASSPDRGELFF

size: few
J: TRBJ1-1
D: .
V: TRBV7-2
DNA: TGTGCCAGCAGGAGGGGGGGGCAGGCTGAAGCTTTCTTT
CDR3: CASRRGGQAEAFF

size: .
J: TRBJ2-3
D: TRBD1
V: TRBV10-3
DNA: TGTGCCATCAGTCGGACAGGCCAGGGCACAGATACGCAGTATTTT
CDR3: CAISRTGQGTDTQYF

size: many
J: TRBJ2-2
D: .
V: TRBV12-3/TRBV12-4
DNA: TGTGCCAGCCTCGAGGACACCGGGGAGCTGTTTTTT
CDR3: CASLEDTGELFF

size: .
J: TRBJ2-3
D: .
V: TRBV4-2
DNA: TGTGCCAGCAGCCAAGACGGGGCCTCAGGGGCAGATACGCAGTATTTT
CDR3: CASSQDGASGADTQYF

size: .
J: TRBJ1-1
D: .
V: TRBV5-5
DNA: TGTGCCAGCAGCCGTCCCGGGACATTCATGAACACTGAAGCTTTCTTT
CDR3: CASSRPGTFMNTEAFF

size: .
J: TRBJ1-5
D: .
V: TRBV4-3
DNA: TGCGCCAGCAGCCAAGATGCGGGCAGGGGCAGCAATCAGCCCCAGCATTTT
CDR3: CASSQDAGRGSNQPQHF

size: .
J: TRBJ2-2
D: .
V: TRBV7-3
DNA: TGTGCCAGCAGCCGTCCTCCCGGGGAGCTGTTTTTT
CDR3: CASSRPPGELFF

size: .
J: TRBJ1-2
D: .
V: TRBV20-1
DNA: TGCAGTGCTAGAGATACCCAGGGCGTTAACTATGGCTACACCTTC
CDR3: CSARDTQGVNYGYTF

size: few
J: TRBJ1-2
D: .
V: TRBV14
DNA: TGTGCCAGCAGCCTATCACCGGACGGAAACTATGGCTACACCTTC
CDR3: CASSLSPDGNYGYTF

size: few
J: TRBJ1-1
D: .
V: TRBV20-1
DNA: TGCAGTGCTAGAGATGGAAGGGAAATGAACACTGAAGCTTTCTTT
CDR3: CSARDGREMNTEAFF

size: few
J: TRBJ2-3
D: .
V: TRBV7-3
DNA: TGTGCCAGCAGCCGCGGTGGGCTAGATGGCACAGATACGCAGTATTTT
CDR3: CASSRGGLDGTDTQYF

size: few
J: TRBJ1-5
D: .
V: TRBV4-3
DNA: TGCGCCAGCAGCCAAGACCGCCACGTACAGCCCCAGCATTTT
CDR3: CASSQDRHVQPQHF

size: .
J: TRBJ2-1
D: .
V: TRBV12-3/TRBV12-4
DNA: TGTGCCAGCAGTTTCGCACAGGGTTACAATGAGCAGTTCTTC
CDR3: CASSFAQGYNEQFF

size: .
J: TRBJ1-5
D: .
V: TRBV5-6
DNA: TGTGCCAGCAGCTTGCGACGGACTTTAGTACCCCAGCATTTT
CDR3: CASSLRRTLVPQHF

size: many
J: TRBJ1-5
D: TRBD1
V: TRBV7-2
DNA: TGTGCCAGCAGCTTAGGGGGCGGACAGGCCTATAGCAATCAGCCCCAGCATTTT
CDR3: CASSLGGGQAYSNQPQHF